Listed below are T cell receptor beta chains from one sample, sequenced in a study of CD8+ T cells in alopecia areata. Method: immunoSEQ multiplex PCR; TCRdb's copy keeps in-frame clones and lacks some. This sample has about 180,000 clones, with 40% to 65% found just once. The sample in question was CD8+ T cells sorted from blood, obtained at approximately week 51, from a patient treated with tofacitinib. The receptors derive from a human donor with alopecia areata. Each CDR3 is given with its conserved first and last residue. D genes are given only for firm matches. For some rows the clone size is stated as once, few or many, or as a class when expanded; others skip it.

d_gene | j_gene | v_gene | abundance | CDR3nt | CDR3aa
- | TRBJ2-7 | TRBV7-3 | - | TGTGCCAGCAGCTCAGATGAGACAGTTCGATCCTACGAGCAGTACTTC | CASSSDETVRSYEQYF
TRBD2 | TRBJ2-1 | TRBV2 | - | TGTGCCAGCCTCCCGGGACTAGCGGGGGGGCGTGCGTTCTTC | CASLPGLAGGRAFF
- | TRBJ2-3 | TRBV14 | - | TGTGCCAGCAGCCAAGATTCTGTCACAGATACGCAGTATTTT | CASSQDSVTDTQYF
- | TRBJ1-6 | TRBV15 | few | TGTGCCACCAGCAGAGTGGGGGGTTCACCCCTCCACTTT | CATSRVGGSPLHF
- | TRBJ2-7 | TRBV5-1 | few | TGCGCCAGCAGCTCGGGACGGCGGAACTACGAGCAGTACTTC | CASSSGRRNYEQYF
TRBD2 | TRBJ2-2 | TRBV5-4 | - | TGTGCCAGCAGCCGACTAGCTACTAACACCGGGGAGCTGTTTTTT | CASSRLATNTGELFF
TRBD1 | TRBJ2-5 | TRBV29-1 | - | TGCAGCGTTGTTACAGGGGGCACAGAGACCCAGTACTTC | CSVVTGGTETQYF
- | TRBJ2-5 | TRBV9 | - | TGTGCCAGCAGCGTAGGAGGGTGGGAGACCCAGTACTTC | CASSVGGWETQYF
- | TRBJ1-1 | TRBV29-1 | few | TGCAGCGTTGAAGATCGAAGTAACACTGAAGCTTTCTTT | CSVEDRSNTEAFF
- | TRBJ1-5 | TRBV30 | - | TGTGCCTGGAGTAGCCAGACGAATCAGCCCCAGCATTTT | CAWSSQTNQPQHF
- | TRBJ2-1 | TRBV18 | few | TGTGCCAGCTCACCGGCTGGACAGTTATACAATGAGCAGTTCTTC | CASSPAGQLYNEQFF
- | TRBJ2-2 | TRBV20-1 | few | TGCAGTGCTTCCTACACCGGGGAGCTGTTTTTT | CSASYTGELFF
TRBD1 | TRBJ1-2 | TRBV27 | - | TGTGCCAGCAGTTTGACAGGGACCCTCTATGGCTACACCTTC | CASSLTGTLYGYTF
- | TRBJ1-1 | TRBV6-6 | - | TGTGCCAGCAGTCCACCGGGATACACTGAAGCTTTCTTT | CASSPPGYTEAFF
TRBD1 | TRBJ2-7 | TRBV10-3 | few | TGTGCCATCAGCCGGGACAGGGTGTACGAGCAGTACTTC | CAISRDRVYEQYF
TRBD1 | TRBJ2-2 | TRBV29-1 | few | TGCAGCGTTGCACAGTGGGACAGGGGAAACACCGGGGAGCTGTTTTTT | CSVAQWDRGNTGELFF
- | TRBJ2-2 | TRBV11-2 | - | TGTGCCAGCAGCTCCAGTTCCCTCGGGGAGCTGTTTTTT | CASSSSSLGELFF
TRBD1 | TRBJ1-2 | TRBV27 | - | TGTGCCAGCAGTTTTCAGGGGGCGAACTATGGCTACACCTTC | CASSFQGANYGYTF
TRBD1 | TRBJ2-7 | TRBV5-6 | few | TGTGCCAGCAGCTTTGGGGACAGGGCCTACGAGCAGTACTTC | CASSFGDRAYEQYF
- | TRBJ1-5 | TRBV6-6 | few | TGTGCCAGCAGTTACTCGGGGGATCAGCCCCAGCATTTT | CASSYSGDQPQHF
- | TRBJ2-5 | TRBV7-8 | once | TGTGCCAGCAGCTTACCTGGCGGAGAGACCCAGTACTTC | CASSLPGGETQYF
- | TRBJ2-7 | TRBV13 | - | TGTGCCAGCAGCTCGGGGCAGGGGACGTTGGGCGAGCAGTACTTC | CASSSGQGTLGEQYF
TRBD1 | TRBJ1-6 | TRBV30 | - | TGTGCCTGGAGGTTCAGGACAGGGGTTCCCTATAATTCACCCCTCCACTTT | CAWRFRTGVPYNSPLHF
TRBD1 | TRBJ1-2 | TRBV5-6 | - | TGTGCCAGCAGCTATGGGACAGGAAACTATGGCTACACCTTC | CASSYGTGNYGYTF
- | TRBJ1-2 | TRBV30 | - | TGTGCCTGGAGGGATGGGTATGGCTACACCTTC | CAWRDGYGYTF
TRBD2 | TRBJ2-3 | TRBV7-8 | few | TGTGCCAGCACCAGCCAGCGGGGGTCAACAGATACGCAGTATTTT | CASTSQRGSTDTQYF
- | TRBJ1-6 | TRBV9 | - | TGTGCCAGCAGCGTGGGGTTTGTCTCTTCACCCCTCCACTTT | CASSVGFVSSPLHF
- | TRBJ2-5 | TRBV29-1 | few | TGCAGCGTTGCTAGGATGGGGGTGGACAAAGAGACCCAGTACTTC | CSVARMGVDKETQYF
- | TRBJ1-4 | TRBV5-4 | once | TGTGCCAGCAGTTCCGGGACATACGGAGAAAAACTGTTTTTT | CASSSGTYGEKLFF
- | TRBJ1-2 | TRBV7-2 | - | TGTGCCAGCAGCTTACTTACGGGAACTAACTATGGCTACACCTTC | CASSLLTGTNYGYTF
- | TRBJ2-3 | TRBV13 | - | TGTGCCAGCAGTCGGGGGCGGGGCAACACAGATACGCAGTATTTT | CASSRGRGNTDTQYF
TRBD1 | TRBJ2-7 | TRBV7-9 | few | TGTGCCAGCAGCCGCAGGGACAGGAGCTCCTACGAGCAGTACTTC | CASSRRDRSSYEQYF
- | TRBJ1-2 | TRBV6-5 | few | TGTGCCAGCACCTCGACAGCTTCCAACTATGGCTACACCTTC | CASTSTASNYGYTF
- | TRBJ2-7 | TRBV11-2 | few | TGTGCCAGCAGCCCGCCCGGCAGGGGATACTACGAGCAGTACTTC | CASSPPGRGYYEQYF
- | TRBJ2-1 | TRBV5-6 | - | TGTGCCAGCGTCAAGTCCTCCTACAATGAGCAGTTCTTC | CASVKSSYNEQFF
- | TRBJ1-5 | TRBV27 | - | TGTGCCAGCAGAATCCTACAGGGTAATCAGCCCCAGCATTTT | CASRILQGNQPQHF
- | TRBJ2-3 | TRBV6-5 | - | TGTGCCAGCAGCCCTCTTCCTTACACAGATACGCAGTATTTT | CASSPLPYTDTQYF
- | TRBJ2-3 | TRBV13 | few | TGTGCCAGCAGCTTAACAGCCACCGACACAGATACGCAGTATTTT | CASSLTATDTDTQYF
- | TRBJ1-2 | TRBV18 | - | TGTGCCAGCTCACCAGTGCTTGACGCGTTAGGCTACACCTTC | CASSPVLDALGYTF
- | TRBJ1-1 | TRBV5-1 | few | TGCGCCAGCAGCTCACAGGGTTGGGACACTGAAGCTTTCTTT | CASSSQGWDTEAFF